The next 3 T cell receptor beta chains were all read from a single sample in a study of cytomegalovirus exposure and HLA in healthy donors. Clones were read by immunoSEQ multiplex PCR, and TCRdb kept only the in-frame ones, dropping some. Altogether about 360,000 clones are present, 75% to 90% being singletons, with the ten largest covering around 0.8%. Sequencing was carried out using PBMCs. Source of these receptors: a woman aged 18-30 years in good health and CMV-seronegative.

The V and J genes are TRBV11-2 and TRBJ2-7, with D maybe TRBD2 (5 bases). Germline V gives CDR1 SGHAT, CDR2 FQNNGV. This CDR3 comprises 13 residues. Trimming removed 1 base from V and 7 bases from J, with 11 bases in between. CDR3 DNA sequence: TGTGCCAGCAGCTTAGGCGGGTTGAAGGAGCAGTACTTC. Encoded protein: CASSLGGLKEQYF. Drawing the rest from reference TRBV11-2 and TRBJ2-7, the complete variable domain is EAGVAQSPRYKIIEKRQSVAFWCNPISGHATLYWYQQILGQGPKLLIQFQNNGVVDDSQLPKDRFSAERLKGVDSTLKIQPAKLEDSAVYLCASSLGGLKEQYFGPGTRLTVT.

The chain couples TRBV28 to TRBJ2-2, with 12 positions matching TRBD2. Germline CDR1 and CDR2: MDHEN and SYDVKM. This CDR3 has 14 residues. V trimming: 6 bases; J trimming: 8 bases; junction bases outside the gene matches: 4. The CDR3 DNA reads TGTGCCAGCAGCCGACTAGCGGGAGCAGGGGAGCTGTTTTTT. It codes for CASSRLAGAGELFF.

The V gene is TRBV9, the J gene TRBJ2-1, with D maybe TRBD2 (6 bases). V gave up 7 bases and J gave up 0 bases, with 20 bases separating them. The V gene's germline CDR1 is SGDLS and CDR2 YYNGEE. The CDR3 loop spans 17 amino acids. CDR3: CASGGRRGLTSYNEQFF. CDR3 in DNA: TGTGCCAGCGGAGGGCGGCGCGGGTTAACCTCCTACAATGAGCAGTTCTTC.